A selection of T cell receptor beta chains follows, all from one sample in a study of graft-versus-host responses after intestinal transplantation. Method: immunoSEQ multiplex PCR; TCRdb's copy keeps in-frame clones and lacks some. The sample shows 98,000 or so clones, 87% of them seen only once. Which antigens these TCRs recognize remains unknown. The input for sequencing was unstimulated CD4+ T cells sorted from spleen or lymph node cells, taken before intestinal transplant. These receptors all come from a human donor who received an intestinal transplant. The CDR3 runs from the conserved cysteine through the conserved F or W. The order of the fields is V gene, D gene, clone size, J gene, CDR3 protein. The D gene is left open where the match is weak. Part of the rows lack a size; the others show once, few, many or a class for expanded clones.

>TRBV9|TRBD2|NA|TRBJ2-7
CASSVGTSGNLSYEQYF
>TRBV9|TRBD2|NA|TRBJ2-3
CASSVAGGPTDTQYF
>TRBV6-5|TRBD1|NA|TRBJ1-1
CASSYPGQGNTEAFF
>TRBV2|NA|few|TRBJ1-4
CASRDRQTINEKLFF
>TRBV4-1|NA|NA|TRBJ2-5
CASSQDVARETQYF
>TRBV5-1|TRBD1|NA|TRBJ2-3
CASSVLGQSTDTQYF
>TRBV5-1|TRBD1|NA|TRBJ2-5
CASSKGTGLETQYF
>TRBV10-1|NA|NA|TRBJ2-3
CASSESNGRHTDTQYF
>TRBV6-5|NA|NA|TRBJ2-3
CASSYSRLTDTQYF
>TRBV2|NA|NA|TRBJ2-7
CASSSGYEQYF
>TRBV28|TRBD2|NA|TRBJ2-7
CASTRPNGLAGPGLNEQYF
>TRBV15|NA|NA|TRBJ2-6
CATSWGPISGANVLTF
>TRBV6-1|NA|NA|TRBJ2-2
CASSGGRVNTGELFF
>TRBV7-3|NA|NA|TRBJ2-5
CASSRGGAETQYF
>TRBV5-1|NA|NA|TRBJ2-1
CASSLGRVATYNEQFF
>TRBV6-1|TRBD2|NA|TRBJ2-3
CASSGGDFTDTQYF
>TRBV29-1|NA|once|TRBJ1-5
CSVGAPGQPQHF
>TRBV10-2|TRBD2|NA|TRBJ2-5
CASRGLAGQETQYF
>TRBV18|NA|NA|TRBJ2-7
CASSSGTSYEQYF
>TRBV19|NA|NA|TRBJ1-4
CASSFTGTGNEKLFF
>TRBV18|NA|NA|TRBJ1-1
CASSPIWVSSMNTEAFF
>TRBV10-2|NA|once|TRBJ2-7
CASKGTSYEQYF
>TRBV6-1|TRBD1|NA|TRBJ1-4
CASRIQGMDEKLFF
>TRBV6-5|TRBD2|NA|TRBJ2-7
CASSYGTSEPYEQYF
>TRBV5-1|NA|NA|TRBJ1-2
CASSFAGDGNYGYTF
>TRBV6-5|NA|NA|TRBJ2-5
CASSYTLPRVVETQYF
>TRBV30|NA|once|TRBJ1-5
CALTHDRHNQPQHF
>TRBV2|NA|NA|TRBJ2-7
CASSARWVSEQYF
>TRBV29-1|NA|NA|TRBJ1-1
CSVSRDPDTEAFF
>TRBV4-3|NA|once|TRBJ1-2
CASSQDTSGRTLSF
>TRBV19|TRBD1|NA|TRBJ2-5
CASSPRGQGARETQYF
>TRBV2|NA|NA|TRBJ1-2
CASRTAGAPNYGYTF
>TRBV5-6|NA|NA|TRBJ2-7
CASSLRAGSYEQYF
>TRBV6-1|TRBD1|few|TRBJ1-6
CASSDAGQGYSPLHF
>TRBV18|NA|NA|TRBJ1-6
CASWAGTGNSPLHF
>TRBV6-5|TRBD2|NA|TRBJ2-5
CASSYASGSEETQYF
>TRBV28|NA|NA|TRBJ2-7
CASSLVQGESKQYF
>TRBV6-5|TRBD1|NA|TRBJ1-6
CASWGGQGNTALHF
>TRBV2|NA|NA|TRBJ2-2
CASTSTTTMGGELFF
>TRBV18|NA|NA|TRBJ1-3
CASSTSSRASGNTIYF
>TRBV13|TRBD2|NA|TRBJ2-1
CASRRAGGNYNEQFF
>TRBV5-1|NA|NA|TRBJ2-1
CASTSGLAPYNEQFF
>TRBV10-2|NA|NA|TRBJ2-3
CASSESRGGLLGDTQYF
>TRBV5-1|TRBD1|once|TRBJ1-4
CASSLRGQTNEKLFF
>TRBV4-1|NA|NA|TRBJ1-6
CASRSDLINSPLHF
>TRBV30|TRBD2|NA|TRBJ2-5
CAWRARGLLKETQYF